The 31 T cell receptor beta chains reported below all come from one sample, sequenced in a study of blood T cell repertoires in COVID-19. The protocol was immunoSEQ multiplex PCR, while the TCRdb copy is restricted to in-frame clones and leaves out a portion. The sample contains about 330,000 clones, about 92% of which appear only once. Material for sequencing was PBMCs or T cells enriched from blood (not recorded which). The source of these receptors is a woman in her twenties or thirties who had recovered from COVID-19.

The chain joins TRBV28 to TRBJ1-2; the D gene is possibly TRBD1 (5 bases). The CDR3 is made up of 13 amino acids. Trimming removed 9 bases at V and 10 bases at J, with 21 bases between. CDR1 MDHEN and CDR2 SYDVKM come from the germline V gene. CDR3 amino acids: CASIRQLGFLYTF. The DNA for the CDR3 is TGTGCCAGTATCAGACAGTTGGGTTTTCTCTACACCTTC.

The V call is TRBV28, the J call TRBJ2-5; a possible D gene is TRBD1 (5 bases). The CDR3 totals 12 residues. Per the germline V gene, CDR1 is MDHEN and CDR2 is SYDVKM. V gave up 7 bases and J gave up 5 bases, with 11 bases separating them. The CDR3 DNA reads as TGTGCCAGCATGATTAAGGGGGAGACCCAGTACTTC. Translation: CASMIKGETQYF. Full variable domain (rest looked up from reference TRBV28 and TRBJ2-5): DVKVTQSSRYLVKRTGEKVFLECVQDMDHENMFWYRQDPGLGLRLIYFSYDVKMKEKGDIPEGYSVSREKKERFSLILESASTNQTSMYLCASMIKGETQYFGPGTRLLVL.

The chain links TRBV28 to TRBJ2-6, with 7 bases identical to TRBD1. CDR1 is MDHEN and CDR2 is SYDVKM in the germline V gene. Trimming removed 8 bases from V and 4 bases from J; junction bases left unmatched: 5. This CDR3 is built from 14 residues. CDR3 nucleotide sequence: TGTGCCAGCGGTACAGGGGCCGGGGCCAACGTCCTGACTTTC. As protein: CASGTGAGANVLTF.

This CDR3 reads CASRGLGTDTQYF. CDR3 coding DNA: TGTGCCAGTAGGGGACTCGGCACAGATACGCAGTATTTT. V and J are TRBV19 and TRBJ2-3; D is possibly TRBD2 (6 bases). In germline, CDR1 is LNHDA, CDR2 SQIVND (reference sequence). This CDR3 spans 13 amino acids. Trimming took off 6 bases at V and 1 base at J, with 8 bases between the two ends.

V and J are TRBV5-4 and TRBJ2-2; 9 bases align to TRBD1. Germline V gene data show CDR1 as SGHNT and CDR2 as YYREEE (reference sequence). V lost 4 bases to trimming and J lost 3 bases; unmatched junction nucleotides: 1. This CDR3 is built from 14 residues. The CDR3 DNA sequence: TGTGCCAGCAGCCGGACAGGGGACACCGGGGAGCTGTTTTTT. Its protein product is CASSRTGDTGELFF. Full variable domain (outside the CDR3, taken from reference TRBV5-4 and TRBJ2-2): ETGVTQSPTHLIKTRGQQVTLRCSSQSGHNTVSWYQQALGQGPQFIFQYYREEENGRGNFPPRFSGLQFPNYSSELNVNALELDDSALYLCASSRTGDTGELFFGEGSRLTVL.

J is TRBJ1-5 and V is TRBV6-1; the D is unclear. The CDR3 spans 13 residues. Germline-derived CDR1 and CDR2 are MNHNS and SASEGT. The germline V and J ends were trimmed by 1 base and 7 bases, with 8 bases remaining between them. CDR3 amino acids: CASSEVARQPQHF. CDR3 DNA sequence: TGTGCCAGCAGTGAAGTCGCGAGACAGCCCCAGCATTTT.

This sequence joins TRBV7-9 and TRBJ1-1, with TRBD1 as a possible D gene (5 bases). Trimming shortened V by 7 bases and J by 1 base, and 13 bases separated the two germline ends. There are 14 residues in the CDR3. Germline V CDR1 and CDR2: SEHNR, FQNEAQ (reference sequence). The CDR3 nucleotides read TGTGCCAGCACTTCCCCCAGGGAGAACACTGAAGCTTTCTTT. Amino acid sequence: CASTSPRENTEAFF.

The chain couples TRBV4-2 to TRBJ2-3; D is unclear. There are 13 residues in the CDR3. The V and J ends lost 5 bases and 4 bases respectively, with 10 bases between them. Germline CDR1 LGHNA, CDR2 YNFKEQ. CDR3 DNA sequence: TGTGCCAGCAGCTCTTCTAAGCCAGATACGCAGTATTTT. It specifies CASSSSKPDTQYF.

The rearrangement links TRBV6-6 to TRBJ1-5; no clear D. Germline CDR1 and CDR2: MNHNY and SVGAGI (reference sequence). The CDR3 consists of 13 residues. Trimming removed 5 bases from V and 7 bases from J, with 12 bases in between. The CDR3 sequence is CASSPRGGQPQHF. In DNA form, the CDR3 reads TGTGCCAGCAGTCCGCGGGGAGGCCAGCCCCAGCATTTT.

In its sample, this clone was seen once. This chain connects TRBV6-2 or TRBV6-3 to TRBJ1-2; perhaps TRBD1 as D (6 bases). Trimming shortened V by 5 bases and J by 4 bases, and 14 bases separated the two germline ends. The germline V gene has CDR1 MNHEY and CDR2 SVGEGT. This CDR3 is built from 14 residues. The CDR3 region has the DNA TGTGCCAGCAGTCTAGGACAGAGAGTCTATGGCTACACCTTC. Translating it yields CASSLGQRVYGYTF.

The chain recombines TRBV7-2 with TRBJ2-1, with D maybe TRBD2 (5 bases). The CDR3 runs to 15 residues. V gave up 5 bases and J gave up 1 base, with 12 bases separating them. CDR1 and CDR2 (germline): SGHTA, FQGNSA. The CDR3 region is CASSPWTGSYNEQFF. The CDR3, as DNA: TGTGCCAGCAGCCCATGGACTGGTTCCTACAATGAGCAGTTCTTC.

The chain links TRBV3-1 (or the pseudogene TRBV3-2) to TRBJ1-5; 9 nucleotides match TRBD1. The CDR3 loop spans 15 amino acids. Germline CDR1 LGHDT, CDR2 YNNKEL (reference sequence). Trimming cost V 0 bases and J 5 bases; bases outside gene matches: 2. The CDR3 DNA is TGTGCCAGCAGCCAAGATGGACAGGGGTATCAGCCCCAGCATTTT. Translated: CASSQDGQGYQPQHF.

J is TRBJ2-7 and V is TRBV9; TRBD2 matches 9 bases. J lost 0 bases, V lost 2 bases, and 6 bases had no gene match. The germline gives CDR1 SGDLS, CDR2 YYNGEE. This CDR3 has 16 amino acids. CDR3 loop: CASSVSSGTSSYEQYF. DNA for the CDR3: TGTGCCAGCAGCGTCTCTAGCGGGACGAGCTCCTACGAGCAGTACTTC.

The chain joins TRBV28 to TRBJ1-6, with D perhaps matching TRBD1 (5 bases). V lost 7 bases, J lost 4 bases, and 14 bases lay in between. The CDR3 totals 15 residues. Germline V CDR1 and CDR2: MDHEN, SYDVKM. The CDR3 sequence: CASKWRGGYNSPLHF. CDR3 DNA sequence: TGTGCCAGCAAGTGGAGGGGAGGATATAATTCACCCCTCCACTTT.

J is TRBJ1-4 and V is TRBV28, with D unresolved. Germline V gene data show CDR1 as MDHEN and CDR2 as SYDVKM. Trimming took 2 bases from V and 5 from J, leaving 12 bases between them. This CDR3 is built from 15 residues. In nucleotides, the CDR3 is TGTGCCAGCAGTTTAGGCAGAGGTTGGAATGAAAAACTGTTTTTT. It is translated as CASSLGRGWNEKLFF.

The J gene is TRBJ2-2, the V gene TRBV2; 9 bases fit TRBD1. Germline V CDR1 and CDR2: SNHLY, FYNNEI. The V segment lost 2 bases and the J segment 3 bases; nucleotides outside the gene matches: 1. The CDR3 sequence is 15 residues long. Here the CDR3 DNA reads TGTGCCAGCAGTGAAAGGGACAGGGACACCGGGGAGCTGTTTTTT. Translated: CASSERDRDTGELFF.

CDR3 in DNA: TGCGCCAGCAGCTTATCGGGGGGATCCGATCAGCCCCAGCATTTT. Translation: CASSLSGGSDQPQHF. The rearrangement uses TRBV5-1 and TRBJ1-5, with a tentative D call TRBD1 (5 bases). Germline CDR1 SGHRS, CDR2 YFSETQ. The CDR3 is 15 residues long. Deletions cut 2 bases from V and 5 bases from J, with 14 bases between.

V is TRBV4-3 and J is TRBJ2-7; D uncertain. The CDR3 length is 14 residues. V lost 0 bases and J 0 bases, leaving 6 bases between the germline ends. Germline V CDR1 and CDR2: LGHNA, YSLEER. The CDR3 DNA follows: TGCGCCAGCAGCCAAGAATACAGCTCCTACGAGCAGTACTTC. It specifies CASSQEYSSYEQYF.

V usage is TRBV19 and J usage is TRBJ2-7, with a possible D match to TRBD1 (6 bases). The CDR3 has 14 residues. Trimming pared 1 base from V and 6 bases from J, leaving 13 bases between. Germline CDR1 is LNHDA and CDR2 is SQIVND (reference sequence). CDR3 DNA: TGTGCCAGTAGTATAGTCGACAGGTCAGGCGAGCAGTACTTC. Translation: CASSIVDRSGEQYF.

J is TRBJ2-3 and V is TRBV29-1; the D is unclear. The CDR3 length is 15 residues. Germline assignment: CDR1 SQVTM and CDR2 ANQGSEA. Trimming shortened V by 2 bases and J by 2 bases, and 14 bases separated the two germline ends. The chain's CDR3 is CSVEPRSGATDTQYF. Here the CDR3 DNA reads TGCAGCGTTGAACCTCGGTCTGGTGCCACAGATACGCAGTATTTT.

The chain has TRBV4-3 and TRBJ2-3; D is uncertain. This CDR3 spans 16 amino acids. V shed 1 base and J shed 3 bases, with 14 bases lying between them. Germline CDR1 is LGHNA and CDR2 is YSLEER. CDR3 residues: CASSQVRRRQTDTQYF. DNA of the CDR3: TGCGCCAGCAGCCAAGTACGCAGACGACAAACAGATACGCAGTATTTT.

The chain joins TRBV19 to TRBJ2-3; 11 positions agree with TRBD2. Per the germline V gene, CDR1 is LNHDA and CDR2 is SQIVND (reference sequence). With V trimmed by 4 bases and J by 6 bases, 9 bases remained unmatched. CDR3 length equals 16 residues. The CDR3 region has the DNA TGTGCCAGTAGTACGAGACTAGCGGGACTTTCGGATACGCAGTATTTT. As protein: CASSTRLAGLSDTQYF.

V and J are TRBV2 and TRBJ1-5; unclear D gene. This CDR3 has 16 residues. V dropped 6 bases and J dropped 2 bases, with 17 bases sitting between them. CDR1 is SNHLY, CDR2 FYNNEI, per germline. For the CDR3, the DNA is TGTGCCAGCAGGGCGGAGCATGCGAGGCGCAATCAGCCCCAGCATTTT. It specifies CASRAEHARRNQPQHF. Looking up the rest from reference TRBV2 and TRBJ1-5 gives the full variable domain: EPEVTQTPSHQVTQMGQEVILRCVPISNHLYFYWYRQILGQKVEFLVSFYNNEISEKSEIFDDQFSVERPDGSNFTLKIRSTKLEDSAMYFCASRAEHARRNQPQHFGDGTRLSIL.

The chain has TRBV12-3 or TRBV12-4 and TRBJ2-7; D not resolved. The germline V and J ends were trimmed by 9 bases and 6 bases, with 12 bases remaining between them. This CDR3 contains 11 residues. CDR3 coding DNA: TGTGCCAGTGCTGTCGAGCGCGAGCAGTACTTC. Translated, it gives CASAVEREQYF.

This sequence joins TRBV19 and TRBJ1-2; 8 bases are shared with TRBD1. The V gene end was trimmed by 5 bases and the J gene end by 4 bases; junction bases not matched to a gene: 9. This CDR3 has 15 residues. Germline V gene sequence: CDR1 LNHDA, CDR2 SQIVND (reference sequence). Written as DNA, the CDR3 is TGTGCCAGTAGTTCCTCAGGGGGCGCCGCCTATGGCTACACCTTC. Translated: CASSSSGGAAYGYTF.

The J gene is TRBJ1-6, the V gene TRBV7-2; TRBD1 matches 10 bases. J was trimmed by 9 bases and V by 0 bases; bases with no gene match: 5. The germline V gene has CDR1 SGHTA and CDR2 FQGNSA. CDR3 length: 16 residues. Here the CDR3 DNA reads TGTGCCAGCAGCTTAGCGGGACAGGGGTCTTTTTCACCCCTCCACTTT. Residues: CASSLAGQGSFSPLHF. Drawing the rest from reference TRBV7-2 and TRBJ1-6, the complete variable domain is GAGVSQSPSNKVTEKGKDVELRCDPISGHTALYWYRQSLGQGLEFLIYFQGNSAPDKSGLPSDRFSAERTGGSVSTLTIQRTQQEDSAVYLCASSLAGQGSFSPLHFGNGTRLTVT.

CDR3 amino acids: CASSLGESNTEAFF. Written as DNA, the CDR3 is TGTGCCAGCAGCTTGGGTGAGTCGAACACTGAAGCTTTCTTT. This chain joins TRBV5-4 and TRBJ1-1; D gene uncertain. In germline, CDR1 is SGHNT, CDR2 YYREEE (reference sequence). The CDR3 sequence is 14 residues long. Trimming removed 0 bases from V and 1 base from J, with 7 bases in between.

The CDR3 DNA is TGTGCCAGCAGCGTAGAAGCACTAGCGGGAGGGGAGCAGTTCTTC. Translating it yields CASSVEALAGGEQFF. The V gene is TRBV9, the J gene TRBJ2-1; 13 bases fit TRBD2. V shed 0 bases, J shed 10 bases, and the junction held 4 bases outside the gene matches. The germline V gene has CDR1 SGDLS and CDR2 YYNGEE. The CDR3 covers 15 residues.

The rearrangement links TRBV4-2 to TRBJ2-7; D is possibly TRBD1 (6 bases). V lost 2 bases to trimming and J lost 4 bases, with 12 bases between them. This CDR3 has 14 residues. The V gene's germline CDR1 is LGHNA and CDR2 YNFKEQ. In nucleotides, the CDR3 is TGTGCCAGCAGCCAAAGGGACACCACTTACGAGCAGTACTTC. Encoded protein: CASSQRDTTYEQYF.

The genes are TRBV2 and TRBJ2-3, with D possibly matching TRBD1 (6 bases). The CDR3 is made up of 12 amino acids. CDR1 SNHLY and CDR2 FYNNEI come from the germline V gene. The V end lost 9 bases, the J end lost 7 bases, and 14 bases lay between the germline ends. The CDR3 protein is CARQGIPNTQYF. CDR3 sequence (DNA): TGTGCCAGACAGGGAATCCCTAATACGCAGTATTTT.

This chain joins TRBV13 and TRBJ1-1; D is unresolved. Germline values: CDR1 PRHDT, CDR2 FYEKMQ (reference sequence). Deletions cut 0 bases from V and 6 bases from J, with 8 bases between. This CDR3 has 13 residues. The DNA for the CDR3 is TGTGCCAGCAGCTTAGGCCGGGGTGCTGAAGCTTTCTTT. Protein: CASSLGRGAEAFF.